Included here is one TCR beta chain sequence, with context. Its target antigen remains unknown. No qualities accompany the bases; no much larger clone lies one base away. The data were taken from a study of T cells in Graves' hyperthyroidism and ophthalmopathy (dated by TCRdb to between 2018 and 2021). Regarding the research as a whole: Peripheral blood was collected at initial diagnosis, before any treatment. In about six Graves' hyperthyroidism patients, the study also compared T-cell repertoires from thyroid tissue with T-cell repertoires from blood. Once sampling was done, hyperthyroidism patients were given methimazole at a starting dose of 30 mg daily, whereas ophthalmopathy patients were given high-dose intravenous methylprednisolone. The paper reports TCR Vbeta CDR3 sequencing of some 140 peripheral blood samples: over 40 ophthalmopathy, about 75 hyperthyroidism and roughly 17 progressor patients. To identify distinguishing TCR V-J signatures, a discovery cohort of 100 or so patients was used, comprising some 45 with Graves' ophthalmopathy and around 57 with stable Graves' hyperthyroidism. For training and testing, the 100 or so patients in the discovery cohort were randomly divided in a 7:3 ratio. Prospective prediction of ophthalmopathy was tested in an independent validation cohort of under 20 hyperthyroidism patients and some 17 patients who later progressed to ophthalmopathy.

V trim: 0 bases; J trim: 2 bases; unmatched bases: 9. As encoded in the germline V gene (reference sequence), CDR1 is DFQATT while CDR2 is SNEGSKA. The CDR3 runs 16 residues from the cysteine to the phenylalanine. CDR3 DNA only is kept here, 48 bases in frame from base 1. Stable Graves' hyperthyroidism was defined as no progression to ophthalmopathy during 18 months of follow-up. Hyperthyroidism patients were newly diagnosed, with disease duration under 2 months, and aged 18 to 65 years. Exclusion was applied to patients with uncontrolled infections, other autoimmune diseases, pregnancy or lactation. Clinical symptoms, serum thyroxine and TRAb, thyroid ultrasound, and orbital computed tomography formed the basis for the diagnoses. PBMCs were separated from roughly 10 ml of fresh peripheral blood using Ficoll-Paque density gradient centrifugation. Trizol reagent was used to extract total RNA, and RNA quality was then checked on an Agilent 2100 Bioanalyzer.

TCR beta CDR3 regions were amplified from RNA transcripts. The first round of RT-PCR for the TCR CDR3 was performed with the HTBI primer set and the Qiagen OneStep RT-PCR kit. The libraries were constructed in a second round of multiplex PCR and then size-selected and purified. Paired-end sequencing of the libraries was performed with 100 bp reads on an Illumina HiSeq2000. In the source study's methods: SOAPnuke was used to process the raw data, removing reads that contained adapters or uncalled bases, had a mean Phred below 15, or lacked an exact match to the constant primer or identifier. COPE v1.2.5 was used to merge high-quality paired reads, and clonotypes were defined as unique nucleotide sequences. MiTCR v1.1 was used to align clonotypes to the IMGT TRBV, TRBD and TRBJ reference segments. Analysis was restricted to V-J combinations with a frequency above 0.0001, which covered roughly 99% of repertoires. The TCS score was defined as F50 (clonal expansion) divided by E x V (chaos), with BLOSUM62-based TCRdist calculated between CDR3 peptides within each V-J. Welch's t-statistics and random forest reduced 500 to 550 V-J features to about 12, which were used in a naive Bayes classifier (R e1071). TCRdb reprocessing: public reads trimmed at Q25 with fastp, clones called with MiXCR, in-frame beta chains kept. When rows share a CDR3 protein, they turn into one entry using the most common DNA and genes. The V and J calls shown here were made by TCRdb, not taken from the authors' results. This sample comprises 600,000 to 900,000 distinct CDR3 sequences, 16% of them detected only once. Roughly 8% of the sample is held by the ten biggest clonotypes.

Broad study findings and their caveats: Sample size was not statistically predetermined, and investigators were not blinded to group allocation. In validation, the model predicted progression to ophthalmopathy with roughly 66% sensitivity and roughly 72% specificity, a median of approximately 6.7 months before onset. Most expanded thyroid clonotypes (frequency above 0.001) were also detected in blood, suggesting blood repertoires may reflect thyroid immune responses. A 13 V-J signature model separated ophthalmopathy from stable hyperthyroidism, with roughly 88% sensitivity and about 81% specificity in cross-validation and 80%/75% in testing.

This receptor chain uses TRBV20-1 and TRBJ2-7, with 8 bases matching TRBD1. The sequencing sample was made of blood. This receptor was identified in a young man with Graves' hyperthyroidism. The nucleotide sequence reads as follows: TGCAGTGCTAGAGATGTTGTCGCACAGGGGGCCTACGAGCAGTACTTC. It encodes CSARDVVAQGAYEQYF.